The clone carrying this T cell receptor beta chain appeared a few times. Its target is not known. The junction does not match germline at one end; this may be a read error. These data are taken from a study of T-cell memory formation after mild COVID-19. Study-level background: TCR clustering was largely donor specific. Findings and caveats of the study: Chiefly within CM and EM were the contracting CD4+ clones; CD8+ ones were within EMRA.

The CDR3 is 15 residues long. Germline assignment: CDR1 LGHDT and CDR2 YNNKEL (reference sequence). Sample barcodes and UMIs were carried by the TCR alpha and TCR beta cDNA libraries that 5'RACE generated with constant-segment primers. TCRdb processed the 5' RACE reads anew with MiXCR; each CDR3 protein has one entry. This sample has 410,000 or so distinct CDR3 sequences, with about a quarter found just once. This receptor was obtained from an adult woman who had mild COVID-19 (a few samples of this study predate the infection). Cell type and time point are not known. V gene TRBV3-1 combines with J gene TRBJ2-1; 7 positions match TRBD2. The sample was PBMCs or a T cell subset sorted from them (not recorded which). CDR3 region: CASRQAGSSYNEQFF. DNA of the CDR3: TGTGCCAGCAGACAAGCGGGGAGCTCCTACAATGAGCAGTTCTTC.